This T cell receptor beta chain was obtained from a study of shared clonotypes between healthy human individuals. On the study more broadly: CD4 naive and CD4 memory each took three plates per donor, while CD8 naive took two and CD8 memory one.

Study-level points and caveats: The study drew on few donors, limiting represented genetic and exposure-history diversity.

Note on this clone: Its target is not known.

There are 17 residues in the CDR3. V shed 3 bases, J shed 2 bases, and the junction held 6 bases outside the gene matches. Germline assignment: CDR1 SGHTA and CDR2 FQGNSA. Profiled with immunoSEQ multiplex PCR; TCRdb holds only in-frame clones, not every one. The sample records about 2 million clones, 90% to 95% being singletons. Every contributor of samples was a Caucasian grown-up residing in Nashville, Tennessee. Sequencing input: naive CD4+ T cells sorted from blood. Sample subset: CD45RA+ positively selected. The V and J genes are TRBV7-2 and TRBJ2-2; 10 positions match TRBD2. The clonotype comes from a man aged 18 to 30 in good health. The CDR3 coding sequence is TGTGCCAGCAGCTTTCCTAGCGGGGGTCCAAACACCGGGGAGCTGTTTTTT. Translation: CASSFPSGGPNTGELFF.